This T cell receptor (beta chain) was recorded in a study of early T cells in non-severe SARS-CoV-2 infection. Individual cDNA molecules were tagged with unique molecular identifiers. TCRdb redid the calling of the 5' RACE reads with MiXCR, one entry per CDR3 protein. The profile shows roughly 75,000 distinct CDR3 sequences, approximately 16% of them singletons. The CDR3 sequence is 13 residues long. Per the germline V gene, CDR1 is LNHDA and CDR2 is SQIVND (reference sequence). The specimen sequenced was whole blood. The TCR originated in an adult who was a healthcare worker with PCR-confirmed SARS-CoV-2 infection or an uninfected control (not recorded which). The chain has TRBV19 and TRBJ2-3; 9 bases match TRBD2. In DNA, the CDR3 is TGTGCATGCGGGAGGGCGGTCACAGATACGCAGTATTTT. Translating gives CACGRAVTDTQYF.